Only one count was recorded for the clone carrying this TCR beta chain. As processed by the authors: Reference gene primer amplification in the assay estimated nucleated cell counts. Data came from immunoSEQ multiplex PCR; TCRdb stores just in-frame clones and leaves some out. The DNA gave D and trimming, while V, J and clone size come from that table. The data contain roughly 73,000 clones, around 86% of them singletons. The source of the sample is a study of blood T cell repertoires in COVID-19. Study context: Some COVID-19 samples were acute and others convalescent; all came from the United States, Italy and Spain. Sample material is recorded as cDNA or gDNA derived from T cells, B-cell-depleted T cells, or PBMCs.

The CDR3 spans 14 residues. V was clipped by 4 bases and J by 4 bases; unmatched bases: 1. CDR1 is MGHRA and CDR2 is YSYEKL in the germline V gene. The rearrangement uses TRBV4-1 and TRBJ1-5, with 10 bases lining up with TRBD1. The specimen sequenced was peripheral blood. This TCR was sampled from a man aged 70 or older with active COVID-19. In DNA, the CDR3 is TGCGCCAGCAGCCGGGACAGGGGTAATCAGCCCCAGCATTTT. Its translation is CASSRDRGNQPQHF.